This T cell receptor (beta chain) was sequenced for a study of shared clonotypes between healthy human individuals (dated by TCRdb to about 2020). The study in broad terms: The cohort comprised a couple of women and a few men aged 18 to 49 years. The study deeply sequenced blood TCR repertoires of about 5 healthy adults to estimate repertoire size and the extent of clonotype sharing between individuals. To increase sequencing depth and limit assay-specific biases, TCR repertoire library preparation and sequencing were carried out by different laboratories using diverse techniques. Per donor, leukapheresis produced somewhere between about 0.8 and 9.5 billion PBMCs. Study-level results and caveats: Sampling was restricted to blood, and TCR repertoires in tissues likely differ from the TCR repertoires found in blood. Because the study included only a small number of donors, the genetic and exposure-history diversity represented was limited. Pairwise subsampling led to the expectation that sequencing depth would affect the degree of clonotype sharing among donors.

Using the deep immunoSEQ assay, multiplex PCR amplified TCR CDR3 regions from genomic DNA. Extracted genomic DNA from each cell subset was distributed evenly across all wells of several immunoSEQ 96-well plates, and each plate was treated as a replicate. For unsorted PBMC, 300 ng of genomic DNA, equivalent to approximately 30,000 T cell genomes, went into each replicate PCR. Ten immunoSEQ deep assay plates were used to sequence the unsorted PBMC genomic DNA. Purified libraries were quantified with a Qubit 3.0 fluorometer, sized on a Bioanalyzer 2100, and re-quantified with the KAPA Library Quantification kit. A separate single-read 150-cycle Illumina NextSeq 550 flow cell was used to sequence each immunoSEQ 96-well plate. In the paper's pipeline: Because only junctional sequences without quality scores were contained in the immunoSEQ output, filtering matching that applied to full-length reads could not be performed. To assign V/J genes and CDR3, sequences were annotated against IMGT germline references using PyIR, a Python wrapper for IgBLAST v1.9. Reads with weak V/J assignments (E-value above 1e-6), missing CDR3, stop codons, out-of-frame junctions, or ambiguous translated residues were removed. A V3J clonotype was defined by an identical inferred V gene, J gene, and CDR3 amino acid sequence. The percentage overlap between two repertoires was calculated by dividing the number of shared unique clonotypes by the size of the smaller repertoire. Richness of each repertoire was evaluated using RTK rarefaction, the Chao1 estimator, and Recon v2.1 estimates of unobserved clonotypes. Entries here come from immuneACCESS through TCRdb and include only in-frame sequences with V and J called. Some clones fail to appear in such tables; in the studies checked, an unresolved V gene covers under half of the shortfall, and the cause of the remainder is unknown. From that table come the V and J calls and clone size; the DNA was used to work out D and trimming. This sample holds fewer than 600,000 clones; around 80% were observed only once. The ten largest make up approximately 12% of the sample.

Concerning this clone: Its antigen has not been determined. No clone much larger than this one lies a single base away; base qualities are absent.

From the germline V gene, CDR1 is MNHEY and CDR2 is SVGAGI. From its cysteine to its phenylalanine, the CDR3 spans 13 amino acids. Only the CDR3 portion is preserved as DNA: 39 bases, with reading frame beginning at the first base. The germline ends are 12 bases apart after V is trimmed by 5 bases and J by 7 bases. The donors were healthy, HIV-negative adults with no recently reported acute infections or vaccinations. Only Caucasian adults living in Nashville, Tennessee, USA were represented among the donors. For unsorted samples, tens of millions of PBMCs were counted, and genomic DNA was extracted using the QIAamp DNA Blood Mini kit. Blood was obtained by leukapheresis, after which PBMCs were separated by Ficoll-Histopaque density gradient centrifugation and cryopreserved in liquid nitrogen vapor phase.

The sequenced material came from PBMCs. The V and J segments used are TRBV6-5 and TRBJ2-1, with the D gene call left open. The sequence was obtained from a middle-aged woman in good health. Some clones in this sample may be carry-over from other donors' samples. The DNA reads TGTGCCAGCAGTGAAGCCGTCGAGAATGAGCAGTTCTTC. It specifies CASSEAVENEQFF.